One and the same sample provided the 6 T cell receptor beta chains below, sequenced in a study of cytomegalovirus exposure and HLA in healthy donors. The PCR used 60 Vbeta and 13 Jbeta primers. Data came from immunoSEQ multiplex PCR; TCRdb stores just in-frame clones and leaves some out. The data hold over 150,000 clones, with over 60% observed a single time. The sequenced sample was PBMCs. Receptors originate from a woman aged 40-49 years in good health and CMV-seronegative.

This chain links TRBV6-5 with TRBJ1-2, with 10 nucleotides matching TRBD1. The CDR3 consists of 16 residues. Germline assignment: CDR1 MNHEY and CDR2 SVGAGI. Trimming removed 4 bases from V and 4 bases from J; junction bases left unmatched: 9. The CDR3 DNA is TGTGCCAGCAGTTCGTGGGAGACAGGGGGCGGCTATGGCTACACCTTC. It is translated as CASSSWETGGGYGYTF.

The CDR3: CASSYPRGSGYEQYF. The CDR3 nucleotides are TGTGCCAGCAGTTACCCCCGTGGTAGCGGCTACGAGCAGTACTTC. This chain joins TRBV6-6 and TRBJ2-7; D is possibly TRBD2 (6 bases). V dropped 2 bases and J dropped 3 bases, with 14 bases sitting between them. The CDR3 has 15 residues. Germline CDR1 and CDR2: MNHNY and SVGAGI (reference sequence).

J is TRBJ2-3 and V is TRBV29-1, with D possibly being TRBD1 (5 bases). Germline loops: CDR1 SQVTM, CDR2 ANQGSEA. Trimming cost V 0 bases and J 2 bases, with 12 bases left between them. The CDR3 has 15 residues. The chain's CDR3 is CSVEDRVPYTDTQYF. The CDR3, as DNA: TGCAGCGTTGAAGACAGGGTCCCCTACACAGATACGCAGTATTTT.

This clone has just one count. This chain connects TRBV5-1 to TRBJ2-2; D is perhaps TRBD1 (5 bases). The CDR3 sequence is 15 residues long. With 1 base removed from V and 4 bases from J, the gap between germline ends came to 11 bases. Germline CDR1 SGHRS, CDR2 YFSETQ. The CDR3 nucleotides are TGCGCCAGCAGCTTGAGGGGCGCTAGCACCGGGGAGCTGTTTTTT. Its translation: CASSLRGASTGELFF.

V usage is TRBV21-1 and J usage is TRBJ1-4. TRBV21-1 is an annotated pseudogene. This CDR3 has 16 amino acids. The CDR3 bases are TGTGCCAGCAGCAAAGTAGGCCCCTCCGAGGGTGAAAAACTGTTTTTT. Protein: CASSKVGPSEGEKLFF.

The rearrangement links TRBV19 to TRBJ1-2; unclear D gene. The V and J ends lost 5 bases and 7 bases respectively, with 17 bases between them. Germline V gene sequence: CDR1 LNHDA, CDR2 SQIVND (reference sequence). The CDR3 length is 14 residues. CDR3 sequence: CASSVTVRGGGYTF. The DNA of the CDR3 is TGTGCCAGTAGTGTGACGGTCCGGGGAGGTGGCTACACCTTC.